The 10 T cell receptor beta chains given below trace back to one sample, sequenced in a study of T cell changes during pregnancy in multiple sclerosis (dated by TCRdb to between 2019 and 2020). Libraries came from the immunoSEQ multiplex PCR assay. Sourced from immuneACCESS, this table was stored by TCRdb with only in-frame sequences that have V and J called. A share of the clones is absent; for the studies checked, an unresolved V gene accounts for under half, and the remainder has no known explanation. This sample lists approximately 110,000 clones; 91% were detected once. The ten largest clones represent 3.5% of the sample. Sequenced material: peripheral blood, taken after pregnancy. The receptors stem from a female donor with multiple sclerosis, enrolled in a pregnancy study.

The V and J genes are TRBV27 and TRBJ1-1; 10 bases agree with TRBD1. CDR3 length: 16 residues. The germline gives CDR1 MNHEY, CDR2 SMNVEV (reference sequence). V was clipped by 2 bases and J by 1 base; unmatched bases: 4. DNA of the CDR3: TGTGCCAGCAGTTTAGCGAGACAGGGGGCGAACACTGAAGCTTTCTTT. Its translation is CASSLARQGANTEAFF.

The J gene is TRBJ2-7, the V gene TRBV7-2, with TRBD2 identical over 12 bases. The germline CDR1 and CDR2 sequences are SGHTA and FQGNSA. The CDR3 is made up of 16 amino acids. V lost 5 bases, J lost 2 bases, and 7 bases stayed unmatched. The CDR3 spells CASSPPPSGGAYEQYF. CDR3 bases: TGTGCCAGCAGCCCCCCACCTAGCGGGGGGGCCTACGAGCAGTACTTC.

The chain links TRBV6-1 to TRBJ1-4; D might be TRBD1 (6 bases). Germline-derived CDR1 and CDR2 are MNHNS and SASEGT. The CDR3 extends over 16 amino acids. With 4 bases removed from V and 4 bases from J, the gap between germline ends came to 16 bases. The CDR3 sequence is CASSGFGGGDNEKLFF. The CDR3 DNA reads as TGTGCCAGCAGTGGATTCGGAGGGGGGGATAATGAAAAACTGTTTTTT.

The V gene is TRBV6-6, the J gene TRBJ1-1; D remains unclear. The CDR3 is 13 amino acids. The V and J ends lost 7 bases and 0 bases respectively, with 9 bases between them. The V gene's germline CDR1 is MNHNY and CDR2 SVGAGI (reference sequence). CDR3 coding DNA: TGTGCCAGCACCGACTACATGAACACTGAAGCTTTCTTT. Translation gives CASTDYMNTEAFF.

The rearrangement links TRBV7-9 to TRBJ1-2, with a weak D call TRBD1 (5 bases). Germline values: CDR1 SEHNR, CDR2 FQNEAQ (reference sequence). The CDR3 is made up of 15 amino acids. Trimming cost V 3 bases and J 3 bases, with 14 bases left between them. CDR3 sequence reads: CASSLVGVYDYGYTF. The CDR3 DNA follows: TGTGCCAGCAGCTTGGTAGGGGTGTATGACTATGGCTACACCTTC.

V usage is TRBV5-6 and J usage is TRBJ1-4; D is perhaps TRBD1 (6 bases). CDR1 and CDR2 (germline): SGHDT, YYEEEE. Trimming pared 6 bases from V and 0 bases from J, leaving 12 bases between. This CDR3 spans 15 amino acids. The CDR3 DNA reads as TGTGCCAGCACCCAGGGGTTAGCAACTAATGAAAAACTGTTTTTT. Its protein is CASTQGLATNEKLFF.

The chain has TRBV6-5 and TRBJ1-1, with D perhaps TRBD1 (5 bases). The CDR3 is 14 residues long. The germline V gene has CDR1 MNHEY and CDR2 SVGAGI. V gave up 2 bases and J gave up 4 bases, with 11 bases separating them. The CDR3 region has the DNA TGTGCCAGCAGTTACAGGGGTACAGTCACTGAAGCTTTCTTT. Amino acid sequence: CASSYRGTVTEAFF.

The chain is built from TRBV18 and TRBJ2-7, with TRBD2 as a possible D gene (6 bases). This CDR3 is 16 amino acids long. Trimming shortened V by 3 bases and J by 4 bases, and 19 bases separated the two germline ends. CDR1 is KGHSH, CDR2 LQKENI, per germline. CDR3 amino acids: CASSPTLEGGRYEQYF. In nucleotides, the CDR3 is TGTGCCAGCTCACCGACCCTGGAGGGAGGAAGGTACGAGCAGTACTTC. The full variable domain, its missing parts supplied by reference TRBV18 and TRBJ2-7, is NAGVMQNPRHLVRRRGQEARLRCSPMKGHSHVYWYRQLPEEGLKFMVYLQKENIIDESGMPKERFSAEFPKEGPSILRIQQVVRGDSAAYFCASSPTLEGGRYEQYFGPGTRLTVT.

DNA for the CDR3: TGTGCCAGAAGCTCCTCCCGGACAGGTGGATGGTATGGCTACACCTTC. It specifies CARSSSRTGGWYGYTF. The chain couples TRBV5-3 to TRBJ1-2, with TRBD1 identical over 7 bases. TRBV5-3 is identified as an open reading frame with a role that is uncertain. CDR3 length equals 16 residues. V was clipped by 3 bases and J by 5 bases; unmatched bases: 13.

The V and J genes are TRBV5-4 and TRBJ2-3, with 8 bases matching TRBD2. This CDR3 is built from 14 residues. V lost 5 bases to trimming and J lost 1 base; unmatched junction nucleotides: 3. Per germline, CDR1 SGHNT and CDR2 YYREEE (reference sequence). CDR3: CASSSAGGTDTQYF. In DNA form, the CDR3 reads TGTGCCAGCAGTTCAGCGGGGGGCACAGATACGCAGTATTTT.